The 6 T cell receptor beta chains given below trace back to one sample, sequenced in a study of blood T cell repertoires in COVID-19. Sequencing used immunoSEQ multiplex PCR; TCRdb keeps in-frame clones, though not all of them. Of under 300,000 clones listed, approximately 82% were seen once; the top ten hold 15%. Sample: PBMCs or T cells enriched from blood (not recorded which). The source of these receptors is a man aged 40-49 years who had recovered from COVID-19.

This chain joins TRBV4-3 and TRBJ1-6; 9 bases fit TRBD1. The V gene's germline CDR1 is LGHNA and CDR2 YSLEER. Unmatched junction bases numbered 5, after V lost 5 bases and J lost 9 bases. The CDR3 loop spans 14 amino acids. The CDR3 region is CASSATGGGSPLHF. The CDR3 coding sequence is TGCGCCAGCAGCGCGACAGGGGGGGGTTCACCCCTCCACTTT.

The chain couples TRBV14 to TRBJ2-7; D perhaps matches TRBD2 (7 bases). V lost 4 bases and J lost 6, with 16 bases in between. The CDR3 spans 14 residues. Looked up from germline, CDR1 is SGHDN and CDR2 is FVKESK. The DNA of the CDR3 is TGTGCCAGCAGCCTAAGAGGGGGGGCGGGCGAGCAGTACTTC. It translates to CASSLRGGAGEQYF.

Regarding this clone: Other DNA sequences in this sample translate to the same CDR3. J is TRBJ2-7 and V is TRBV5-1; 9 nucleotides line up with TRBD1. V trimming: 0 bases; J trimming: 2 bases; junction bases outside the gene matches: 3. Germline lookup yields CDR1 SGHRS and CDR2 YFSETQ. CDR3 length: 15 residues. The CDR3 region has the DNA TGCGCCAGCAGCTTGGAACAGGGGGCGGCCTACGAGCAGTACTTC. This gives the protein CASSLEQGAAYEQYF. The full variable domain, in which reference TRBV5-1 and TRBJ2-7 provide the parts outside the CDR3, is KAGVTQTPRYLIKTRGQQVTLSCSPISGHRSVSWYQQTPGQGLQFLFEYFSETQRNKGNFPGRFSGRQFSNSRSEMNVSTLELGDSALYLCASSLEQGAAYEQYFGPGTRLTVT.

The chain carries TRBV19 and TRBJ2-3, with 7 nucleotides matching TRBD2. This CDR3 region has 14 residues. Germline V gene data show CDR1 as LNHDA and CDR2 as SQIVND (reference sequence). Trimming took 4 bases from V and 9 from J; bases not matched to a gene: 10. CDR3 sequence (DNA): TGTGCCAGTAGTACCCTCGGGGGGAAGGGAACGCAGTATTTT. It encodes CASSTLGGKGTQYF.

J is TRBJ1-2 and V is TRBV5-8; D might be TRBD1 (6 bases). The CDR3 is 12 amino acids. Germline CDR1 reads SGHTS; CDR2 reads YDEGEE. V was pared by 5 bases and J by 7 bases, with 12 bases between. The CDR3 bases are TGTGCCAGCAGGTACGGACAGAGTGGCTACACCTTC. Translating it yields CASRYGQSGYTF.

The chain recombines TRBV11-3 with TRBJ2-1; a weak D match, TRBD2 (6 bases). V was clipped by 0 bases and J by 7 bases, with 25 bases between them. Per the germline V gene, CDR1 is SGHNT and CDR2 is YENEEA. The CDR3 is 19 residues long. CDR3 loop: CASSLEGSASVVSLNEQFF. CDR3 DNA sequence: TGTGCCAGCAGCTTAGAGGGTTCGGCTAGCGTTGTCTCATTGAATGAGCAGTTCTTC.